The sequence of this T cell receptor (beta chain) was determined in a study of identical twins. TCRdb reprocessed the 5' RACE reads via MiXCR and lists one record per CDR3 protein. This table holds 300,000 or so distinct CDR3 sequences, just under 9.5% found once. The V gene's germline CDR1 is SGDLS and CDR2 YYNGEE. With 3 bases removed from V and 0 bases from J, the gap between germline ends came to 10 bases. The CDR3 consists of 14 residues. These same data were also listed under a study on yellow fever vaccine responses in identical twins.

Sequenced input: CD8+ T cells sorted from blood. The receptor was derived from a woman between 18 and 29 years old in good health. The V and J genes are TRBV9 and TRBJ2-7; TRBD1 is a possible D gene (6 bases). This CDR3 is CASSGQVSSYEQYF. In nucleotides, the CDR3 is TGTGCCAGCAGCGGACAGGTTAGCTCCTACGAGCAGTACTTC.